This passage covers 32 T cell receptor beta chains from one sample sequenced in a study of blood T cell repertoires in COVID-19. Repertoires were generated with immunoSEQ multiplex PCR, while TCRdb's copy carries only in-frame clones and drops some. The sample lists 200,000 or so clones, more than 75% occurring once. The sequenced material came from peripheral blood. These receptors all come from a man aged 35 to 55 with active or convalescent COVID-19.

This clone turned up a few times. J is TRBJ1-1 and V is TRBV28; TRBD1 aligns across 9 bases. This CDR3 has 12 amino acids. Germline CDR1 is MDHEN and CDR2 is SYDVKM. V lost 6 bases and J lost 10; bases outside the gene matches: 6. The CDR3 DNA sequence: TGTGCCAGCAGACAGGGGGCGAAGTCAGCTTTCTTT. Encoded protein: CASRQGAKSAFF.

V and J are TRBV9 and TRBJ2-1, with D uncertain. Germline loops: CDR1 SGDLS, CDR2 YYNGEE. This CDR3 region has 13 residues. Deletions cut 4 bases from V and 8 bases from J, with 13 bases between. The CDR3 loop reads CASSPSGSDEQFF. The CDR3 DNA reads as TGTGCCAGCAGCCCCTCCGGGTCGGATGAGCAGTTCTTC.

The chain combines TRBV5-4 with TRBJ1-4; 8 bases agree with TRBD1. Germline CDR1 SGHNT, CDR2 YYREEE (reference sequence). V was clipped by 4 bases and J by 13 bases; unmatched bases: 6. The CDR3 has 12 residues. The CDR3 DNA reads TGTGCCAGCAGCCTTGACAGGGGAGGACTGTTTTTT. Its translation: CASSLDRGGLFF.

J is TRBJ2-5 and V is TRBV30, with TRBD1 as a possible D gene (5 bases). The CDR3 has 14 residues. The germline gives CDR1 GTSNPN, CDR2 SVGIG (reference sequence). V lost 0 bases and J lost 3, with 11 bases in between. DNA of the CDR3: TGTGCCTGGAGTGTTCTAAAGGGGAAAGAGACCCAGTACTTC. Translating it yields CAWSVLKGKETQYF.

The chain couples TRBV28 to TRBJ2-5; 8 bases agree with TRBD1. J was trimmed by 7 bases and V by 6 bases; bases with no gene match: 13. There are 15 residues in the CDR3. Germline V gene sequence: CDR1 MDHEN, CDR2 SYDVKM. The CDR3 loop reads CASRPTSQGAATQYF. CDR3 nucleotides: TGTGCCAGCAGACCCACTTCTCAGGGGGCTGCGACCCAGTACTTC.

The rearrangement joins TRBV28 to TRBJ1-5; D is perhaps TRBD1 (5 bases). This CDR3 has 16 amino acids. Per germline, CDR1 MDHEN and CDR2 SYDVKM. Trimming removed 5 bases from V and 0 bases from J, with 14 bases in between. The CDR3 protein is CASSLRGTLSNQPQHF. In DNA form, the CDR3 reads TGTGCCAGCAGTCTCCGCGGGACCCTTAGCAATCAGCCCCAGCATTTT.

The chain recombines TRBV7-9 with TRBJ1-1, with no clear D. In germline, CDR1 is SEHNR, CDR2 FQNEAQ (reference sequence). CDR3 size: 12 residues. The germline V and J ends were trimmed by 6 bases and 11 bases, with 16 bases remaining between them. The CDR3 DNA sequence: TGTGCCAGCAGTTCAATCCGGGTTGGGGCTTTCTTT. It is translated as CASSSIRVGAFF.

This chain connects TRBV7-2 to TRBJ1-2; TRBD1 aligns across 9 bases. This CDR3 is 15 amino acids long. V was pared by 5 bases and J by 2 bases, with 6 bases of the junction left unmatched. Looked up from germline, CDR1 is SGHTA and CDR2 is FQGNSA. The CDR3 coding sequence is TGTGCCAGCAGCCGTTGGACAGGGGCAAACTATGGCTACACCTTC. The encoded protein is CASSRWTGANYGYTF.

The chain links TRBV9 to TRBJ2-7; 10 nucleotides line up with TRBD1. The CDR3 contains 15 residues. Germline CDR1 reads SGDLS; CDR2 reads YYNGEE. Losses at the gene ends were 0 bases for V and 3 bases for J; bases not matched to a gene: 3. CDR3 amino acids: CASSVVGTGDYEQYF. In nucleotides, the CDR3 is TGTGCCAGCAGCGTAGTAGGGACAGGGGACTACGAGCAGTACTTC.

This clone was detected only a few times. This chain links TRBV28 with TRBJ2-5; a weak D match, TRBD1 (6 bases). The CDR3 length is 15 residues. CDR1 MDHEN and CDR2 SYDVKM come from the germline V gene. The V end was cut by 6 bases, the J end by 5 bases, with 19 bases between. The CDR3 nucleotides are TGTGCCAGCAGCGAGGGGGACGGCGACTGGGAGACCCAGTACTTC. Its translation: CASSEGDGDWETQYF. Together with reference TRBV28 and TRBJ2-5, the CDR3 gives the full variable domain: DVKVTQSSRYLVKRTGEKVFLECVQDMDHENMFWYRQDPGLGLRLIYFSYDVKMKEKGDIPEGYSVSREKKERFSLILESASTNQTSMYLCASSEGDGDWETQYFGPGTRLLVL.

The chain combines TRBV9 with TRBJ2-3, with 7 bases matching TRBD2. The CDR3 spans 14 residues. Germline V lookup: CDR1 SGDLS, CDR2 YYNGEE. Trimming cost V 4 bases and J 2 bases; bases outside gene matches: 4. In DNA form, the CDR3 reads TGTGCCAGCAGCCGGGGGGACCTCACAGATACGCAGTATTTT. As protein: CASSRGDLTDTQYF.

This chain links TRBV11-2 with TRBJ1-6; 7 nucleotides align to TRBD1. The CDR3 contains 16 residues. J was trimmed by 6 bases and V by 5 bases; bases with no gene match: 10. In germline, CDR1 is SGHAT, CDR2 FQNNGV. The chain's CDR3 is CASSDLRDSVNSPLHF. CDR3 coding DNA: TGTGCCAGCAGCGATCTCCGGGACAGCGTTAATTCACCCCTCCACTTT.

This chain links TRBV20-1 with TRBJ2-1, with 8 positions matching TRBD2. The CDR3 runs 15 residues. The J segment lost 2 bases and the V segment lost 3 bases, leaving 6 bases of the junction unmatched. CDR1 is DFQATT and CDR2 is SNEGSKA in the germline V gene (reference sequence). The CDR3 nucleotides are TGCAGTGCTAGTGGGCCCGGGGGGGCCTACAATGAGCAGTTCTTC. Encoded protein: CSASGPGGAYNEQFF.

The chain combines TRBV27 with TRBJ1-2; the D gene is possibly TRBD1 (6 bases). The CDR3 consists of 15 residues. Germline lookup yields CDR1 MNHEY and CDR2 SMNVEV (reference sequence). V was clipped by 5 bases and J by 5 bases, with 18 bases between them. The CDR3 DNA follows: TGTGCCAGCAGTCCAACGGCAGGGCAGGGGTATGGCTACACCTTC. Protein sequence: CASSPTAGQGYGYTF.

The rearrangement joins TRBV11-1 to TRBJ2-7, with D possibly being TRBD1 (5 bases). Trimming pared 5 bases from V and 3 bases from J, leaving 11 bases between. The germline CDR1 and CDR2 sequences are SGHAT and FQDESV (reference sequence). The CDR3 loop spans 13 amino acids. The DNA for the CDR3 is TGTGCCAGCAGCCCCGGACACCACTACGAGCAGTACTTC. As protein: CASSPGHHYEQYF.

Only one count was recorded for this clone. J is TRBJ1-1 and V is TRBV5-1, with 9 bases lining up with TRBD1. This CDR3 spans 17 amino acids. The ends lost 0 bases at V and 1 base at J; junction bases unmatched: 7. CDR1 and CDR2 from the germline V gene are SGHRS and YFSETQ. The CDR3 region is CASSLEGTTGGNTEAFF. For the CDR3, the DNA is TGCGCCAGCAGCTTGGAGGGAACGACAGGGGGGAACACTGAAGCTTTCTTT.

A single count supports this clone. In nucleotides, the CDR3 is TGTGCCAGCAGCTTGACGACAGGGGGCTCAGATGGCTACACCTTC. This codes for CASSLTTGGSDGYTF. The chain carries TRBV7-3 and TRBJ1-2; 10 bases align to TRBD1. Germline V gene lookup returns CDR1 SGHTA and CDR2 FQGTGA. After removal of 3 bases from V and 6 bases from J, the junction contained 7 bases not matched to a gene. The CDR3 extends over 15 amino acids.

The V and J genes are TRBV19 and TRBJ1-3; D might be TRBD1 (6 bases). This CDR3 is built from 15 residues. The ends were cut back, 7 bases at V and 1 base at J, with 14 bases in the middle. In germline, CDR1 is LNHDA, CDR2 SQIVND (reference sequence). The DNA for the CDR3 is TGTGCCAGTACCCCGACAGGATTTTCTGGAAACACCATATATTTT. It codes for CASTPTGFSGNTIYF.

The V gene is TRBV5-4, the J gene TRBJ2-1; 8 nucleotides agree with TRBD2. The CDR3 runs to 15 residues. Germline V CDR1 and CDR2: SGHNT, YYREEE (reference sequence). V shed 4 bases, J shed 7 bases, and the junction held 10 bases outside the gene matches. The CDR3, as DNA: TGTGCCAGCAGCCCTGCGGGGGGACCCCGGAATGAGCAGTTCTTC. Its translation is CASSPAGGPRNEQFF. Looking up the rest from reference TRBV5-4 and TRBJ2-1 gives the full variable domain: ETGVTQSPTHLIKTRGQQVTLRCSSQSGHNTVSWYQQALGQGPQFIFQYYREEENGRGNFPPRFSGLQFPNYSSELNVNALELDDSALYLCASSPAGGPRNEQFFGPGTRLTVL.

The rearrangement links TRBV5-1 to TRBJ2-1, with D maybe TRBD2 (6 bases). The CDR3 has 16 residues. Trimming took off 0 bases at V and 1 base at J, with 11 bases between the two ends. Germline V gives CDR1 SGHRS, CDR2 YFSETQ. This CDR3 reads CASSLVGGDSYNEQFF. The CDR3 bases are TGCGCCAGCAGCTTGGTCGGCGGGGATTCCTACAATGAGCAGTTCTTC.

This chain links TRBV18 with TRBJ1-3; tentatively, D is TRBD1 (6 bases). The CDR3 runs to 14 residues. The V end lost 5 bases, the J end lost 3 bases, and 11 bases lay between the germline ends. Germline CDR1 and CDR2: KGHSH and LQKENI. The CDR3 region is CASSNRADGNTIYF. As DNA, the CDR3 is TGTGCCAGCTCAAACAGGGCTGATGGAAACACCATATATTTT.

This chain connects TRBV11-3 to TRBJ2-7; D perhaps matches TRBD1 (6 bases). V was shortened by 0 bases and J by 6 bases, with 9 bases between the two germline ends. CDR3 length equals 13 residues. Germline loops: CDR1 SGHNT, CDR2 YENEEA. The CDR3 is CASSLEGAREQYF. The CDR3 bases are TGTGCCAGCAGCTTAGAGGGGGCGCGCGAGCAGTACTTC.

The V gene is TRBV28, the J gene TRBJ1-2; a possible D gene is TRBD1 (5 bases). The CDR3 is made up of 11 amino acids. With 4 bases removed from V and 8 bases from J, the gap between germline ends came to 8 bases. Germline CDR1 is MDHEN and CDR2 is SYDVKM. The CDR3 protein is CASSYRSGYTF. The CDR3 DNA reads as TGTGCCAGCAGTTACAGGTCGGGCTACACCTTC.

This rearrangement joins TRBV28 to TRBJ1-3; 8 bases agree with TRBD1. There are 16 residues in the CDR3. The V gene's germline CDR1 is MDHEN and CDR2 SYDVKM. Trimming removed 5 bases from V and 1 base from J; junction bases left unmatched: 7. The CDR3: CASSGRQGRSGNTIYF. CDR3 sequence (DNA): TGTGCCAGCAGTGGCCGACAGGGGAGATCTGGAAACACCATATATTTT.

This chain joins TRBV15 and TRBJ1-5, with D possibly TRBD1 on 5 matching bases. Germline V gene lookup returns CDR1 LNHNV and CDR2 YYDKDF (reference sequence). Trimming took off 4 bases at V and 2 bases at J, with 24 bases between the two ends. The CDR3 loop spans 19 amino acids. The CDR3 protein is CATSTDAQAKIWGNQPQHF. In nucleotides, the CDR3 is TGTGCCACCAGCACCGACGCACAGGCCAAAATCTGGGGCAATCAGCCCCAGCATTTT.

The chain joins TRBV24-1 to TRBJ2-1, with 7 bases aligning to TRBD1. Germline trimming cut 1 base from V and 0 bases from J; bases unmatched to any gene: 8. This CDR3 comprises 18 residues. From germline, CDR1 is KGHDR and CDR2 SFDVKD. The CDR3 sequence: CATSDFGQAGDSYNEQFF. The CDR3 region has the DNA TGTGCCACCAGTGATTTCGGACAGGCCGGGGACTCCTACAATGAGCAGTTCTTC.

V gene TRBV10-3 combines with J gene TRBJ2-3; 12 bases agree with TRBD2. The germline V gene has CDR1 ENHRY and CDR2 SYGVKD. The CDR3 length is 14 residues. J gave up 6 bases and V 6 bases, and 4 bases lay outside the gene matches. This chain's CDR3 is CAIRTSGGADTQYF. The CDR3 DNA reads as TGTGCCATCAGGACTAGCGGGGGTGCTGATACGCAGTATTTT.

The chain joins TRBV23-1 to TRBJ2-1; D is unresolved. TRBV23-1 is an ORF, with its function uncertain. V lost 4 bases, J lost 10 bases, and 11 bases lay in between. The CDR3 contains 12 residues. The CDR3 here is CASSRRRGEQFF. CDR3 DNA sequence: TGCGCCAGCAGTCGTAGACGAGGAGAGCAGTTCTTC.

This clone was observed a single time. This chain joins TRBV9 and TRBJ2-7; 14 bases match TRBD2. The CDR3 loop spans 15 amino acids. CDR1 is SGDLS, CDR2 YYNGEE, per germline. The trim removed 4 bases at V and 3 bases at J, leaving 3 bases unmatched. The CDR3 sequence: CASSPGTSGGYEQYF. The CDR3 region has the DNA TGTGCCAGCAGCCCTGGGACTAGCGGGGGCTACGAGCAGTACTTC.

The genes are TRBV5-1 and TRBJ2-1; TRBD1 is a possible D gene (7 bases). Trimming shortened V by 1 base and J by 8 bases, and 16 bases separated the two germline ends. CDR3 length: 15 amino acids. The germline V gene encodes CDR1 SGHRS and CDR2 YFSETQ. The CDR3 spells CASSLWQGGYDEQFF. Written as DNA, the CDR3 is TGCGCCAGCAGCTTGTGGCAGGGGGGATATGATGAGCAGTTCTTC.

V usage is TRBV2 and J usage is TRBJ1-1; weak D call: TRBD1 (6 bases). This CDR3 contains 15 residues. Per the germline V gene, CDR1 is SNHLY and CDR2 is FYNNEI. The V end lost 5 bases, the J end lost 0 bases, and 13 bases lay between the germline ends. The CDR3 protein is CASSSLGTLNTEAFF. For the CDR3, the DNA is TGTGCCAGCAGTTCTCTAGGGACATTGAACACTGAAGCTTTCTTT. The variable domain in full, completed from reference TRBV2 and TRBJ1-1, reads EPEVTQTPSHQVTQMGQEVILRCVPISNHLYFYWYRQILGQKVEFLVSFYNNEISEKSEIFDDQFSVERPDGSNFTLKIRSTKLEDSAMYFCASSSLGTLNTEAFFGQGTRLTVV.

This CDR3 reads CASSPPGGDDEKLFF. In DNA form, the CDR3 reads TGTGCCAGCAGCCCCCCTGGGGGGGATGATGAAAAACTGTTTTTT. The gene calls are TRBV5-5 and TRBJ1-4, with D possibly being TRBD1 (5 bases). Trimming removed 4 bases from V and 6 bases from J, with 16 bases in between. The germline V gene encodes CDR1 SGHKS and CDR2 YYEKEE (reference sequence). This CDR3 contains 15 residues.